Each of the 14 T cell receptor beta chains below was sequenced from the same sample in a study of blood T cell repertoires in COVID-19. Assay: immunoSEQ multiplex PCR; the TCRdb copy retains only in-frame clones and omits some. The top ten hold about 1% of the sample, which has about 78,000 clones, roughly 91% seen once. The sample consisted of peripheral blood. The receptors derive from a woman between 45 and 65 years old in a cohort sampled during active COVID-19.

The rearrangement joins TRBV21-1 to TRBJ2-7; the table gives TRBD2 as D, unverified against the DNA. TRBV21-1 is recorded as a pseudogene. The CDR3 totals 15 residues. The CDR3 reads CASSKDGSGAYEQYF. CDR3 coding DNA: TGTGCCAGCAGCAAAGATGGTAGCGGGGCCTACGAGCAGTACTTC.

This chain joins TRBV10-3 and TRBJ2-7; the match to TRBD1 covers 9 bases. From germline, CDR1 is ENHRY and CDR2 SYGVKD. CDR3 size: 16 residues. Germline trimming cut 2 bases from V and 6 bases from J; bases unmatched to any gene: 11. The chain's CDR3 is CAISETLGQGRSEQYF. The CDR3 DNA reads TGTGCCATCAGTGAGACCCTCGGACAGGGGAGGTCCGAGCAGTACTTC.

The chain couples TRBV27 to TRBJ2-7, with 7 bases fitting TRBD2. J was trimmed by 2 bases and V by 3 bases; bases with no gene match: 4. In germline, CDR1 is MNHEY, CDR2 SMNVEV (reference sequence). This CDR3 comprises 14 residues. As DNA, the CDR3 is TGTGCCAGCAGTTTTGGTCGGGGGGCCTACGAGCAGTACTTC. Residues: CASSFGRGAYEQYF.

This rearrangement joins TRBV6-6 to TRBJ2-5; D is perhaps TRBD2 (6 bases). The CDR3 is 14 residues long. CDR1 is MNHNY, CDR2 SVGAGI, per germline (reference sequence). V gave up 10 bases and J gave up 5 bases, with 20 bases separating them. This chain's CDR3 is CATRTNLYLETQYF. CDR3 coding DNA: TGTGCCACCCGGACTAATCTATACTTGGAGACCCAGTACTTC.

V is TRBV6-6 and J is TRBJ2-2; D is ambiguous. CDR3 length equals 14 residues. Germline CDR1 and CDR2: MNHNY and SVGAGI (reference sequence). The V and J ends lost 6 bases and 1 base respectively, with 9 bases between them. The CDR3, as DNA: TGTGCCAGCAGCCCTTACGGGAACACCGGGGAGCTGTTTTTT. Its protein is CASSPYGNTGELFF.

V gene TRBV28 combines with J gene TRBJ1-4; D might be TRBD1 (6 bases). Trimming removed 10 bases from V and 7 bases from J, with 22 bases in between. Germline V gene sequence: CDR1 MDHEN, CDR2 SYDVKM. The CDR3 totals 15 residues. The CDR3 coding sequence is TGTGCCACTTCACAATCGGGGGGGGCTGGTGAAAAACTGTTTTTT. Amino acids: CATSQSGGAGEKLFF.

The rearrangement uses TRBV7-2 and TRBJ2-1, with D maybe TRBD1 (6 bases). The V gene lost 4 bases and the J gene lost 6 bases, with 16 bases spanning the gap. Germline CDR1 is SGHTA and CDR2 is FQGNSA. The CDR3 totals 15 residues. The CDR3 sequence: CASSSPGALFNEQFF. The CDR3 DNA sequence: TGTGCCAGCAGCTCCCCAGGGGCCCTCTTCAATGAGCAGTTCTTC.

The J gene is TRBJ2-1, the V gene TRBV11-2, with D possibly matching TRBD2 (6 bases). The CDR3 sequence is 15 residues long. Looked up from germline, CDR1 is SGHAT and CDR2 is FQNNGV. Trimming pared 1 base from V and 0 bases from J, leaving 7 bases between. In nucleotides, the CDR3 is TGTGCCAGCAGCTTAGGGGGAGGCTCCTACAATGAGCAGTTCTTC. Amino acid sequence: CASSLGGGSYNEQFF.

The rearrangement uses TRBV6-5 and TRBJ1-1; no firm D call. Germline V gives CDR1 MNHEY, CDR2 SVGAGI. CDR3 length equals 12 residues. Trimming shortened V by 5 bases and J by 4 bases, and 8 bases separated the two germline ends. The CDR3 sequence is CASSPGSTEAFF. CDR3 DNA: TGTGCCAGCAGTCCCGGGTCCACTGAAGCTTTCTTT.

The rearrangement links TRBV27 to TRBJ1-2; 7 nucleotides agree with TRBD1. Germline loops: CDR1 MNHEY, CDR2 SMNVEV (reference sequence). This CDR3 has 14 amino acids. The V gene end was trimmed by 4 bases and the J gene end by 7 bases; junction bases not matched to a gene: 9. CDR3 nucleotides: TGTGCCAGCAGTTCTCGGGACAGACAGTTTGGCTACACCTTC. Translation gives CASSSRDRQFGYTF.

The genes are TRBV25-1 and TRBJ1-1, with D possibly being TRBD1 (6 bases). The CDR3 covers 13 residues. In germline, CDR1 is MGHDK, CDR2 SYGVNS. V gave up 7 bases and J gave up 4 bases, with 13 bases separating them. The CDR3 nucleotides are TGTGCCAGCAAGGGGGAGGGGAGCACTGAAGCTTTCTTT. As protein: CASKGEGSTEAFF.

The chain joins TRBV7-2 to TRBJ2-3; D call uncertain. V lost 2 bases to trimming and J lost 3 bases, with 6 bases between them. Germline assignment: CDR1 SGHTA and CDR2 FQGNSA. The CDR3 consists of 13 residues. CDR3 in DNA: TGTGCCAGCAGCTTATCGAGGACAGATACGCAGTATTTT. Translating gives CASSLSRTDTQYF.

V usage is TRBV27 and J usage is TRBJ2-3; 11 nucleotides line up with TRBD2. Per germline, CDR1 MNHEY and CDR2 SMNVEV (reference sequence). The CDR3 has 16 amino acids. With V trimmed by 1 base and J by 4 bases, 4 bases remained unmatched. CDR3 loop: CASSLYTSGSSDTQYF. The CDR3 DNA is TGTGCCAGCAGTTTATACACTAGCGGGAGTTCAGATACGCAGTATTTT.

This rearrangement joins TRBV2 to TRBJ2-1, with D maybe TRBD1 (5 bases). This CDR3 is 15 amino acids long. Germline V CDR1 and CDR2: SNHLY, FYNNEI. The germline V and J ends were trimmed by 1 base and 0 bases, with 7 bases remaining between them. This CDR3 reads CASSEGQGSYNEQFF. The CDR3 DNA is TGTGCCAGCAGTGAAGGGCAGGGCTCCTACAATGAGCAGTTCTTC.